The entry below gives a single T cell receptor (beta chain) sequence along with its context. TCRdb's table, derived via immunoSEQ multiplex PCR, lists solely in-frame clones and lacks some. The table has some 150,000 clones, roughly nine tenths seen once; the top ten hold 1.2%. These data come from a study of blood T cell repertoires in COVID-19. Sequenced sample: PBMCs or T cells enriched from blood (not recorded which). The sequence came from a human donor with acute COVID-19. The donor label of this sample is uncertain.

In nucleotides, the CDR3 is TGTGCCAGCAGCCAGACGGGACAGGGAGGCACCGGGGAGCTGTTTTTT. Translating gives CASSQTGQGGTGELFF. V and J are TRBV21-1 and TRBJ2-2; the table calls TRBD1, which could not be checked here. TRBV21-1 is classified as a pseudogene. The length of the CDR3 is 16 residues.